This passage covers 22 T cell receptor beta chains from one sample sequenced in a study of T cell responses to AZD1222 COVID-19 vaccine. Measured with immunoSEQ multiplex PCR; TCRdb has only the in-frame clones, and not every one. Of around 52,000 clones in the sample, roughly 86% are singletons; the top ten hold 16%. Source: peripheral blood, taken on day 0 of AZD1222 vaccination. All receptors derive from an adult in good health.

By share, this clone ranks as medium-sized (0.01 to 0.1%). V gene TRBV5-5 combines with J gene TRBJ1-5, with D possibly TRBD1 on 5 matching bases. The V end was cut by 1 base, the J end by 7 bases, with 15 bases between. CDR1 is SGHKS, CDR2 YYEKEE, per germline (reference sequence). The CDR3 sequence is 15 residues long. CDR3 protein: CASSLQGAGNQPQHF. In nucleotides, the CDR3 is TGTGCCAGCAGCTTGCAAGGGGCCGGGAACCAGCCCCAGCATTTT.

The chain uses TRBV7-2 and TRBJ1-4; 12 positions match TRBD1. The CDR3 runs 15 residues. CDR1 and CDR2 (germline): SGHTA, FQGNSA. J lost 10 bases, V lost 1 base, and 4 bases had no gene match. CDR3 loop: CASSLVGTGGGKLFF. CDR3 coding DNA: TGTGCCAGCAGCTTAGTGGGGACAGGGGGCGGAAAACTGTTTTTT.

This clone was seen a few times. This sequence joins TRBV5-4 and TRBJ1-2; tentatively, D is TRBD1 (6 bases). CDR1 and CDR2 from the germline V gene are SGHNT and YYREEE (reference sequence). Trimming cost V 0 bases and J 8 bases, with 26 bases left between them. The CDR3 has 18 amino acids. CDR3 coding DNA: TGTGCCAGCAGCTTGGGGGGGGCGTCCAGGGTATTATCGACGGGCTACACCTTC. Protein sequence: CASSLGGASRVLSTGYTF. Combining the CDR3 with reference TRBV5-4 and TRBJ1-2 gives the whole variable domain ETGVTQSPTHLIKTRGQQVTLRCSSQSGHNTVSWYQQALGQGPQFIFQYYREEENGRGNFPPRFSGLQFPNYSSELNVNALELDDSALYLCASSLGGASRVLSTGYTFGSGTRLTVV.

The CDR3 is CAIGGQGEAGELFF. Here the CDR3 DNA reads TGTGCCATCGGCGGACAGGGTGAGGCCGGGGAGCTGTTTTTT. The genes are TRBV10-3 and TRBJ2-2, with 8 nucleotides matching TRBD1. The CDR3 is 14 residues long. Trimming at V came to 8 bases and at J to 6 bases, leaving 8 bases not matched to a gene. In germline, CDR1 is ENHRY, CDR2 SYGVKD.

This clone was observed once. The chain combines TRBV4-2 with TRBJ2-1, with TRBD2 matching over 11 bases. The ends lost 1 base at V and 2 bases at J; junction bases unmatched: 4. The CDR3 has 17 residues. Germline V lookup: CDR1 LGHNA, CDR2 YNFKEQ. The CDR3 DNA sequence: TGTGCCAGCAGCCAAGGTCTAGCGGGAGGCGCCTACAATGAGCAGTTCTTC. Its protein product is CASSQGLAGGAYNEQFF.

CDR3 loop: CASSSGVISGNTIYF. CDR3 bases: TGTGCCAGCAGTTCTGGGGTGATCTCTGGAAACACCATATATTTT. J is TRBJ1-3 and V is TRBV28; no reliable D call. The CDR3 consists of 15 residues. Trimming took off 4 bases at V and 0 bases at J, with 10 bases between the two ends. Germline CDR1 and CDR2: MDHEN and SYDVKM.

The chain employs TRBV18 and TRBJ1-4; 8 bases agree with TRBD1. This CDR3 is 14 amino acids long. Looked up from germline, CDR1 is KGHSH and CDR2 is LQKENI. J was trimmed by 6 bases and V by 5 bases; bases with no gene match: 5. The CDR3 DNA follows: TGTGCCAGCTCATCGCAGGGGGCGGATGAAAAACTGTTTTTT. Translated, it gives CASSSQGADEKLFF.

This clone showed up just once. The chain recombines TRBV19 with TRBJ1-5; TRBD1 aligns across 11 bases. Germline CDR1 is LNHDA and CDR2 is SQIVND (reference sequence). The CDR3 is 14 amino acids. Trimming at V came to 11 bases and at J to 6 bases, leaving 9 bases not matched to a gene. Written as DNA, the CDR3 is TGTGCCTCAAATCCGGGGACAGGGGGTCAGCCCCAGCATTTT. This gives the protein CASNPGTGGQPQHF.

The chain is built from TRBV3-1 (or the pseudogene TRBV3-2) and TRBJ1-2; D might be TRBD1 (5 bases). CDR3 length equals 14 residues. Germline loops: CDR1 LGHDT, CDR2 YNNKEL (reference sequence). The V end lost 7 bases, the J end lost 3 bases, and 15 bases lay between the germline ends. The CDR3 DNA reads TGTGCCAGCACCCCTCGAGGAGGGGACTATGGCTACACCTTC. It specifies CASTPRGGDYGYTF.

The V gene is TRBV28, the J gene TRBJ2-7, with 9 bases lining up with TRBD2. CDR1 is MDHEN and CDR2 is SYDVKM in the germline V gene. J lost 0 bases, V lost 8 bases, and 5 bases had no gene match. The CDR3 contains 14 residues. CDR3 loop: CASGREGPSYEQYF. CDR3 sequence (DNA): TGTGCCAGCGGGCGGGAGGGACCCTCCTACGAGCAGTACTTC.

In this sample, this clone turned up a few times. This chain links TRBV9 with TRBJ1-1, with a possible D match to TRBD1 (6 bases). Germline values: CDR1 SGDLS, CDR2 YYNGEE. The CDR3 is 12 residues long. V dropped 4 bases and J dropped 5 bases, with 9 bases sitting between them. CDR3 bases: TGTGCCAGCAGCAGAGGACAGACTGAAGCTTTCTTT. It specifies CASSRGQTEAFF.

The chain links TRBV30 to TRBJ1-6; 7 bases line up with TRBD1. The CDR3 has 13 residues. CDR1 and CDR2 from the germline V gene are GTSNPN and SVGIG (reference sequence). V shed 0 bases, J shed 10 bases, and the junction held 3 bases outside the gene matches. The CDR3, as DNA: TGTGCCTGGAGTGTAAAGGGGGCATCACCCCTCCACTTT. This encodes CAWSVKGASPLHF.

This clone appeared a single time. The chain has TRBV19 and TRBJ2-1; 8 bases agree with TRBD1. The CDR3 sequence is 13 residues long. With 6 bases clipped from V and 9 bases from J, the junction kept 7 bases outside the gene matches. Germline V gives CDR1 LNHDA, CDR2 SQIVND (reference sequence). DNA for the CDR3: TGTGCCAGTAGCGACAGGGGAATCGGTGAGCAGTTCTTC. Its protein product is CASSDRGIGEQFF.

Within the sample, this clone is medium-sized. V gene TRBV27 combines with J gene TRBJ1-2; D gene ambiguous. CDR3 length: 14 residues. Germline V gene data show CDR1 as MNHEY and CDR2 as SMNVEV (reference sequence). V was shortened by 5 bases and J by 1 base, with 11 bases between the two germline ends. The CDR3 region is CASSPEPSNYGYTF. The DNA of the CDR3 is TGTGCCAGCAGTCCGGAGCCAAGTAACTATGGCTACACCTTC.

The CDR3: CARDTPGHGAYGYTF. The CDR3 DNA is TGTGCCAGAGATACTCCGGGACACGGAGCCTATGGCTACACCTTC. The chain employs TRBV6-5 and TRBJ1-2; TRBD1 might be the D (6 bases). Germline lookup yields CDR1 MNHEY and CDR2 SVGAGI. The length of the CDR3 is 15 residues. Trimming stripped 9 bases from V and 4 bases from J, with 21 bases between.

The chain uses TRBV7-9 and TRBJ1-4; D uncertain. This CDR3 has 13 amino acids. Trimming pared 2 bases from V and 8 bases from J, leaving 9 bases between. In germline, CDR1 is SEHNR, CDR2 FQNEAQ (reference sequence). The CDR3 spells CASSLHPSEKLFF. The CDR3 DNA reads TGTGCCAGCAGCTTACATCCTTCAGAAAAACTGTTTTTT.

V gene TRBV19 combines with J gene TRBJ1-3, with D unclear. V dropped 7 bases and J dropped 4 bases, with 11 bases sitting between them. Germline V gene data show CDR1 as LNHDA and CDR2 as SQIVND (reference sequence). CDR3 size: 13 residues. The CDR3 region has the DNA TGTGCCAGTACCAGACACTTGGGAAACACCATATATTTT. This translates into CASTRHLGNTIYF.

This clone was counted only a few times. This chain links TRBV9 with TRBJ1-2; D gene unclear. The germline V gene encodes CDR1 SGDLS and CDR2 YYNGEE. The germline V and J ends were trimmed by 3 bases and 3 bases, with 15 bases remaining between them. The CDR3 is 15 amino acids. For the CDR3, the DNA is TGTGCCAGCAGCGCTTACAGCTATTCCCACTATGGCTACACCTTC. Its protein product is CASSAYSYSHYGYTF.

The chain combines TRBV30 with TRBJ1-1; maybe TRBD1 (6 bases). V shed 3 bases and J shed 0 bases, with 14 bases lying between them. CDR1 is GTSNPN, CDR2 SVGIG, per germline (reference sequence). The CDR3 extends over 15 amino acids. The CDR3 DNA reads TGTGCCTGGAGAACAGGGATCGGAATGAACACTGAAGCTTTCTTT. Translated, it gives CAWRTGIGMNTEAFF.

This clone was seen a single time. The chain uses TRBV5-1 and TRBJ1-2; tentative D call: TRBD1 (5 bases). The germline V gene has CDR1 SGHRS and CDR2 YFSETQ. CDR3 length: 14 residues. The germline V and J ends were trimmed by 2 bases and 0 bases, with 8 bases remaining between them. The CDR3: CASSLQDPNYGYTF. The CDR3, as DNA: TGCGCCAGCAGCTTACAGGACCCTAACTATGGCTACACCTTC.

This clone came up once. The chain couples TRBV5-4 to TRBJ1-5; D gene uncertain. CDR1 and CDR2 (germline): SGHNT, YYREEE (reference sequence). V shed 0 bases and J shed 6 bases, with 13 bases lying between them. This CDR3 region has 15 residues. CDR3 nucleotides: TGTGCCAGCAGCTTGGGGCCTACCTCGACTCAGCCCCAGCATTTT. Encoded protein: CASSLGPTSTQPQHF.

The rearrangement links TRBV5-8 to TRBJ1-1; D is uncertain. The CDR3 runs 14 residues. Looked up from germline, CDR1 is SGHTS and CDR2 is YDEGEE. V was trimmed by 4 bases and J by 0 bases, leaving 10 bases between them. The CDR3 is CASSLTHLNTEAFF. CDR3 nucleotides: TGTGCCAGCAGCCTAACACATTTGAACACTGAAGCTTTCTTT.